A single sample gave rise to the 2 T cell receptor beta chains below, sequenced in a study of shared clonotypes between healthy human individuals. Profiled with immunoSEQ multiplex PCR; TCRdb holds only in-frame clones, not every one. Among 400,000 to 500,000 clones listed, less than 80% were seen once. Sequencing was done on a sample of PBMCs. The receptors shown here come from a woman in her thirties or forties in good health. Some clones in this sample may be carry-over from other donors' samples.

The genes are TRBV25-1 and TRBJ1-1; TRBD1 aligns across 7 bases. The junction had 2 bases not matched to a gene; V was cut back by 2 bases and J by 8 bases. This CDR3 comprises 12 residues. Germline V gene lookup returns CDR1 MGHDK and CDR2 SYGVNS. The CDR3 bases are TGTGCCAGCAGTGAAATGGGACAGGAAGCTTTCTTT. It is translated as CASSEMGQEAFF.

A few counts support this clone. This chain's CDR3 is CASSPGLRQPQHF. The DNA for the CDR3 is TGTGCCAGCTCACCAGGGCTGCGGCAGCCCCAGCATTTT. The V call is TRBV18, the J call TRBJ1-5, with unresolved D. CDR3 length equals 13 residues. The germline V gene has CDR1 KGHSH and CDR2 LQKENI. V was trimmed by 2 bases and J by 7 bases, leaving 9 bases between them.